This TCR beta chain comes out of a study of CD8 T cells in ankylosing spondylitis. The germline V gene has CDR1 ENHRY and CDR2 SYGVKD. CDR3 size: 14 residues. V was trimmed by 6 bases and J by 0 bases, leaving 10 bases between them. Study results and caveats: Reportedly, disease-linked clones are significantly enriched in ankylosing spondylitis patients' matched synovial fluid.

This clonotype was counted many times. Its antigen is not identified. TCRdb redid the calling of the 5' RACE reads with MiXCR, one entry per CDR3 protein. The sample has roughly 180,000 distinct CDR3 sequences, 9.8% seen once; the top ten hold approximately 16%. The sample taken for sequencing was blood, either unsorted or a sorted T cell fraction (not recorded which). This clonotype was sampled from a female donor with ankylosing spondylitis or in good health (not recorded which). V usage is TRBV10-3 and J usage is TRBJ2-3; D may be TRBD2 (5 bases). The CDR3 DNA follows: TGTGCCATCAGAACGGGCGGGAGCACAGATACGCAGTATTTT. As protein: CAIRTGGSTDTQYF.